The 20 T cell receptor delta chains presented below share a single source sample, sequenced in a study of Vδ1+ human thymocytes. Findings and caveats of the study: In the thymus, TRG and TRD repertoires looked highly polyclonal with Gaussian CDR3 lengths.

Antigen specificity for these receptors is unknown. Sequences come from RNA converted to cDNA by reverse transcription. Pooled V-gene forward primers with one constant-region reverse primer generated the CDR3 amplicons by multiplex PCR. TCRdb re-processed the multiplex PCR reads using CATT. The table has 70,000 to 90,000 delta-chain clones, 30% to 45% seen once. The specimen sequenced was Vdelta1+ gamma-delta thymocytes from the thymus. Subset described: FACS-sorted CD3+ TCRalphabeta- TCRVdelta1+ TCRVdelta2- thymocytes. All receptors derive from a boy under three years old who had congenital heart surgery.

This clone has a handful of counts. The rearrangement joins TRDV1 to TRDJ1; TRDD3 matches 12 bases. The CDR3 contains 26 residues. Germline loops: CDR1 TSWWSYY, CDR2 QGS. V lost 0 bases and J lost 0; bases outside the gene matches: 29. CDR3 sequence: CALGELYWGGLFHLGDTGTYTDKLIF. The DNA of the CDR3 is TGTGCTCTTGGGGAACTTTATTGGGGTGGGCTATTCCACCTGGGGGATACGGGAACGTACACCGATAAACTCATCTTT.

V gene TRDV1 combines with J gene TRDJ1; 11 positions match TRDD3. The V gene's germline CDR1 is TSWWSYY and CDR2 QGS. CDR3 length equals 20 residues. Trimming at V came to 4 bases and at J to 4 bases, leaving 20 bases not matched to a gene. The CDR3 loop reads CALGGPPLDGGYDGGDKLIF. CDR3 coding DNA: TGTGCTCTTGGGGGTCCACCCTTGGATGGGGGATACGATGGGGGCGATAAACTCATCTTT.

This clone showed up just a few times. The rearrangement joins TRDV1 to TRDJ1; possible D gene TRDD2, 6 bases. CDR3 length: 19 amino acids. CDR1 and CDR2 from the germline V gene are TSWWSYY and QGS. The V end lost 3 bases, the J end lost 5 bases, and 28 bases lay between the germline ends. The CDR3 sequence is CALGDQFPNSNPLYDKLIF. The CDR3 DNA reads TGTGCTCTTGGGGACCAGTTTCCTAATTCAAACCCCCTGTATGATAAACTCATCTTT.

The V call is TRDV1, the J call TRDJ1, with 8 bases fitting TRDD3. The V gene end was trimmed by 2 bases and the J gene end by 6 bases; junction bases not matched to a gene: 17. Germline V gives CDR1 TSWWSYY, CDR2 QGS. The CDR3 consists of 18 residues. This chain's CDR3 is CALGETIPYWGDNNKLIF. The CDR3 DNA is TGTGCTCTTGGGGAAACTATCCCCTACTGGGGGGATAACAATAAACTCATCTTT.

This clone was detected only a few times. The rearrangement uses TRDV1 and TRDJ2, with 7 bases that match TRDD3. V gave up 2 bases and J gave up 6 bases; unmatched junction bases: 12. The CDR3 loop spans 17 amino acids. CDR1 and CDR2 from the germline V gene are TSWWSYY and QGS. The CDR3 loop reads CALGETSPYWGSAQLFF. The CDR3 region has the DNA TGTGCTCTTGGGGAAACTTCCCCGTACTGGGGATCAGCACAACTCTTCTTT.

This clone turned up a few times. The V and J genes are TRDV1 and TRDJ1; D is uncertain. Per the germline V gene, CDR1 is TSWWSYY and CDR2 is QGS. Trimming shortened V by 5 bases and J by 0 bases, and 13 bases separated the two germline ends. The CDR3 runs to 15 residues. The CDR3 nucleotides are TGTGCTCTTGGGAAGCTCGAGGATTACACCGATAAACTCATCTTT. Translated: CALGKLEDYTDKLIF.

The table lists this clone with a few counts. The chain couples TRDV1 to TRDJ1, with D perhaps matching TRDD3 (6 bases). Trimming cost V 0 bases and J 0 bases, with 29 bases left between them. The CDR3 is made up of 22 amino acids. Per the germline V gene, CDR1 is TSWWSYY and CDR2 is QGS. The CDR3 here is CALGELSPALGEIPPYTDKLIF. DNA of the CDR3: TGTGCTCTTGGGGAACTTAGTCCCGCACTGGGTGAGATCCCCCCGTACACCGATAAACTCATCTTT.

This clone came up a few times. V usage is TRDV1 and J usage is TRDJ1, with D tentatively TRDD3 (5 bases). The ends were cut back, 1 base at V and 3 bases at J, with 27 bases in the middle. Germline values: CDR1 TSWWSYY, CDR2 QGS. There are 20 residues in the CDR3. CDR3: CALGEPADKLGTVRADKLIF. The CDR3, as DNA: TGTGCTCTTGGGGAACCGGCAGACAAGCTGGGCACGGTACGGGCCGATAAACTCATCTTT.

The V call is TRDV1, the J call TRDJ1, with D uncertain. CDR1 is TSWWSYY, CDR2 QGS, per germline. This CDR3 has 14 residues. V lost 4 bases and J lost 0, with 9 bases in between. In DNA form, the CDR3 reads TGTGCTCTTGGGGGATATCCTTACACCGATAAACTCATCTTT. Amino acid sequence: CALGGYPYTDKLIF.

This chain joins TRDV1 and TRDJ1; no definite D call. The CDR3 sequence is 18 residues long. Per germline, CDR1 TSWWSYY and CDR2 QGS. V lost 0 bases and J 0 bases, leaving 17 bases between the germline ends. As DNA, the CDR3 is TGTGCTCTTGGGGAACTCTGCCTCATCCCACCTTACACCGATAAACTCATCTTT. It encodes CALGELCLIPPYTDKLIF.

The chain has TRDV1 and TRDJ1; D gene unclear. This CDR3 has 14 amino acids. Trimming removed 6 bases at V and 0 bases at J, with 11 bases between. The germline V gene encodes CDR1 TSWWSYY and CDR2 QGS. The CDR3 coding sequence is TGTGCTCTTGGTCCCCGCCGAGACACCGATAAACTCATCTTT. This sequence encodes CALGPRRDTDKLIF.

Only a few counts were recorded for this clone. The chain is built from TRDV1 and TRDJ1; D unclear. There are 15 residues in the CDR3. Germline CDR1 TSWWSYY, CDR2 QGS. V was clipped by 1 base and J by 8 bases, with 17 bases between them. As DNA, the CDR3 is TGTGCTCTTGGGGAACAAGGTCCTCCTGAGGCAAAACTCATCTTT. Translated, it gives CALGEQGPPEAKLIF.

The sample holds a few counts of this clone. V gene TRDV1 combines with J gene TRDJ1; TRDD3 aligns across 13 bases. V lost 0 bases and J lost 0; bases outside the gene matches: 25. CDR3 length: 25 residues. Germline V CDR1 and CDR2: TSWWSYY, QGS. The CDR3 region is CALGELSRVYSSVLGDTTYTDKLIF. The CDR3 coding sequence is TGTGCTCTTGGGGAACTCTCTCGCGTCTACTCGAGCGTACTGGGGGATACGACCTACACCGATAAACTCATCTTT.

This chain uses TRDV1 with TRDJ1; 12 bases map to TRDD3. CDR1 is TSWWSYY, CDR2 QGS, per germline. J lost 3 bases, V lost 0 bases, and 14 bases had no gene match. This CDR3 spans 20 amino acids. The CDR3 loop reads CALGELILRLGDTVPDKLIF. The CDR3 DNA follows: TGTGCTCTTGGGGAACTTATCCTACGACTGGGGGATACAGTTCCCGATAAACTCATCTTT.

In its sample, this clone was seen a few times. Different DNA sequences within this sample yield the same CDR3. This rearrangement joins TRDV1 to TRDJ1, with 9 positions matching TRDD3. V shed 2 bases and J 0 bases; nucleotides not matched to a gene: 4. CDR1 is TSWWSYY, CDR2 QGS, per germline. CDR3 length: 16 amino acids. CDR3 loop: CALGESPGGYTDKLIF. The DNA of the CDR3 is TGTGCTCTTGGGGAAAGCCCTGGGGGATACACCGATAAACTCATCTTT.

This clone was seen a few times. The chain carries TRDV1 and TRDJ1, with TRDD3 as a possible D gene (7 bases). CDR1 is TSWWSYY, CDR2 QGS, per germline. CDR3 size: 25 residues. The germline V and J ends were trimmed by 6 bases and 2 bases, with 46 bases remaining between them. CDR3 sequence reads: CALGRPSHSMGDLSALLYPTDKLIF. DNA of the CDR3: TGTGCTCTTGGCCGCCCTTCCCATTCTATGGGGGACCTCTCGGCGCTCCTCTACCCAACCGATAAACTCATCTTT.

Remarks on this clone: This sample includes further DNA sequences coding for the same CDR3. This sequence joins TRDV1 and TRDJ1; D is unclear. V was trimmed by 0 bases and J by 5 bases, leaving 1 base between them. The CDR3 length is 11 residues. The germline CDR1 and CDR2 sequences are TSWWSYY and QGS. DNA for the CDR3: TGTGCTCTTGGGGAACTAGATAAACTCATCTTT. Its protein product is CALGELDKLIF.

The chain employs TRDV1 and TRDJ1; D uncertain. Looked up from germline, CDR1 is TSWWSYY and CDR2 is QGS. V lost 2 bases and J lost 0, with 19 bases in between. The CDR3 spans 18 residues. This CDR3 reads CALGERGFTLMYTDKLIF. In nucleotides, the CDR3 is TGTGCTCTTGGGGAAAGGGGCTTCACCCTTATGTACACCGATAAACTCATCTTT.

The chain is built from TRDV1 and TRDJ1; D uncertain. CDR1 and CDR2 (germline): TSWWSYY, QGS. The CDR3 is 15 amino acids. V was clipped by 5 bases and J by 1 base, with 14 bases between them. In nucleotides, the CDR3 is TGTGCTCTTGGGCCCTCCCCCCTTAGCACCGATAAACTCATCTTT. This codes for CALGPSPLSTDKLIF.

The chain uses TRDV1 and TRDJ1, with 10 bases lining up with TRDD3. V gave up 1 base and J gave up 3 bases; unmatched junction bases: 5. Germline CDR1 and CDR2: TSWWSYY and QGS. The CDR3 loop spans 16 amino acids. The DNA of the CDR3 is TGTGCTCTTGGGGAACAAGGGGGATACGTTCCCGATAAACTCATCTTT. Translation: CALGEQGGYVPDKLIF.